Shown below are 2 T cell receptor beta chains from a single sample sequenced in a study of T-cell reconstitution after alpha-beta-depleted transplantation in children. TCRbeta library preparation incorporated unique molecular identifiers. TCRdb recomputed calls from the PCR reads with MiXCR, one row per CDR3 protein. The sample shows 150,000 to 250,000 distinct CDR3 sequences, more than 12% of them seen only once. The input for sequencing was PBMCs from the stem cell graft donor, taken from the stem cell graft. The receptors originated from a human donor who donated a stem cell graft to a child with acute lymphoblastic leukemia.

This clonotype came up many times. This chain joins TRBV7-8 and TRBJ2-1, with 7 bases aligning to TRBD2. Germline V CDR1 and CDR2: SGHVS, FQNEAQ. V lost 7 bases, J lost 4 bases, and 10 bases stayed unmatched. This CDR3 comprises 15 residues. CDR3 sequence (DNA): TGTGCCAGCAACCTGTCGGGAGGTTCGTACAATGAGCAGTTCTTC. Protein: CASNLSGGSYNEQFF.

Notes on this clonotype: A much larger clonotype is one base distant, so this may be a read error. The CDR3 region is CASSLTGDNYGYTF. In nucleotides, the CDR3 is TGCGCCAGCAGCTTGACTGGAGACAACTATGGCTACACCTTC. The rearrangement joins TRBV5-1 to TRBJ1-2; D unresolved. The CDR3 length is 14 residues. The V end lost 1 base, the J end lost 2 bases, and 9 bases lay between the germline ends. The germline gives CDR1 SGHRS, CDR2 YFSETQ. Filled out from reference TRBV5-1 and TRBJ1-2, the complete variable domain reads KAGVTQTPRYLIKTRGQQVTLSCSPISGHRSVSWYQQTPGQGLQFLFEYFSETQRNKGNFPGRFSGRQFSNSRSEMNVSTLELGDSALYLCASSLTGDNYGYTFGSGTRLTVV.